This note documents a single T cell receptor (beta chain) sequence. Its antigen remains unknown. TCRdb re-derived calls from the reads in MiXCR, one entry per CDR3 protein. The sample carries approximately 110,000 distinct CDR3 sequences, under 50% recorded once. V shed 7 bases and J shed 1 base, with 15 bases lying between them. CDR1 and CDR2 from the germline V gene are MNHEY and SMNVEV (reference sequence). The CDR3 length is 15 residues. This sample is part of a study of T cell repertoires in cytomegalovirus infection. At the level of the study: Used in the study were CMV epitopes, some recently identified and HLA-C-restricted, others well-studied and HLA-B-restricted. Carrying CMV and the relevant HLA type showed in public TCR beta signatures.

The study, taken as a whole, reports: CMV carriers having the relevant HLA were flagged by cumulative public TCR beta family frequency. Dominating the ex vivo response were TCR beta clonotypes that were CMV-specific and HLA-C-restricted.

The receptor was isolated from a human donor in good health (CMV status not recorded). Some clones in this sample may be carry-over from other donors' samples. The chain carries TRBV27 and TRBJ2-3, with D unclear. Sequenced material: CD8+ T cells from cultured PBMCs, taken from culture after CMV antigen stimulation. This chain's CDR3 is CASMVAWTGTDTQYF. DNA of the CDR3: TGTGCCAGCATGGTCGCCTGGACGGGCACAGATACGCAGTATTTT.